Listed below are T cell receptor beta chains from one sample, sequenced in a study of cytomegalovirus exposure and HLA in healthy donors. Method: immunoSEQ multiplex PCR; TCRdb's copy keeps in-frame clones and lacks some. The table includes 95,000 to 150,000 clones, roughly 76% detected once. The sample was PBMCs. The receptors derive from a woman aged 45-60 years in good health and CMV-seronegative. Each CDR3 is given with its conserved first and last residue. Each record gives: V gene, clone size, J gene, D gene, CDR3 protein, CDR3 DNA. The D gene is left open where the match is weak. Clone size appears in some rows only: once, few, many, or a class for an expanded clone.

>TRBV9|NA|TRBJ2-1|TRBD2
CASSAGLAGGRNNEQFF
TGTGCCAGCAGCGCGGGACTAGCGGGAGGAAGGAACAATGAGCAGTTCTTC
>TRBV11-1|NA|TRBJ2-1|TRBD1
CASSSLPDRGSYEQFF
TGTGCCAGCAGCTCCCTCCCGGACAGGGGTTCGTATGAGCAGTTCTTC
>TRBV2|NA|TRBJ1-1|TRBD1
CASRVAGQPNTEAFF
TGTGCCAGCAGAGTAGCGGGACAGCCGAATACTGAAGCTTTCTTT
>TRBV7-9|NA|TRBJ2-3|TRBD2
CSSSLVQGGTDTQYF
TGTTCCAGCAGCTTAGTTCAGGGAGGGACAGATACGCAGTATTTT
>TRBV27|NA|TRBJ2-7|NA
CASSLTVAGSYEQYF
TGTGCCAGCAGTTTGACGGTGGCGGGCTCCTACGAGCAGTACTTC
>TRBV6-5|NA|TRBJ2-7|NA
CASGSEQYF
TGTGCCAGCGGGAGCGAGCAGTACTTC
>TRBV4-3|NA|TRBJ2-2|TRBD2
CASSQETSGAYTGELFF
TGCGCCAGCAGCCAAGAGACTAGCGGGGCCTACACCGGGGAGCTGTTTTTT
>TRBV29-1|few|TRBJ1-1|NA
CSVSVYTEAFF
TGCAGCGTTTCCGTTTACACTGAAGCTTTCTTT
>TRBV7-8|few|TRBJ1-5|NA
CASSLGGQYNQPQHF
TGTGCCAGCAGCTTAGGCGGCCAGTACAATCAGCCCCAGCATTTT
>TRBV9|NA|TRBJ1-1|TRBD1
CASSLGQLNTEAFF
TGTGCCAGCAGCCTGGGACAGTTGAACACTGAAGCTTTCTTT
>TRBV6-5|few|TRBJ2-5|TRBD2
CASSSLAGGQETQYF
TGTGCCAGCAGTTCCCTAGCGGGAGGACAAGAGACCCAGTACTTC
>TRBV7-2|once|TRBJ2-3|TRBD1
CASSLGGQGSDTQYF
TGTGCCAGCAGCTTAGGCGGACAGGGCTCTGATACGCAGTATTTT
>TRBV9|NA|TRBJ2-1|TRBD2
CASSVESGSYNEQFF
TGTGCCAGCAGCGTAGAGAGCGGGAGTTACAATGAGCAGTTCTTC
>TRBV7-9|NA|TRBJ1-1|TRBD1
CSSSLGGGQGAEAFF
TGTTCCAGCAGCTTAGGGGGGGGACAGGGCGCTGAAGCTTTCTTT